Described below is a single TCR beta chain sequence and its context. The antigen is undetermined. Both TRBC1 and TRBC2 were covered by a beta constant-region primer of two equimolar oligonucleotides. Each CDR3 protein is one row after TCRdb ran MiXCR on the UMI-ligation and nested PCR reads. The sample lists over 75,000 distinct CDR3 sequences, around 12% seen once, with over 0.75% in the top ten. V lost 5 bases, J lost 2 bases, and 8 bases stayed unmatched. This CDR3 comprises 16 residues. Per germline, CDR1 SGHRS and CDR2 YFSETQ. This entry comes from a study of naive and memory T cell subsets. Findings and limits, study-wide: Gini index rose across naive, CM, EM and EMRA in CD4 and CD8.

CD4+ T cell IFNgamma after overnight CMV lysate exposure gave donor CMV status. Cells stained for CD3, CD4, CD8, CD45RA, CD27 and viability were sorted into four CD45RA/CD27 subsets. The V and J genes are TRBV5-1 and TRBJ2-2; 8 bases map to TRBD2. The TCR originated in a human donor in good health. Source material: central memory CD4+ T cells from blood. CDR3 residues: CASRSGTRGNTGELFF. The CDR3 DNA sequence: TGCGCCAGCAGGTCCGGGACTAGGGGAAACACCGGGGAGCTGTTTTTT.